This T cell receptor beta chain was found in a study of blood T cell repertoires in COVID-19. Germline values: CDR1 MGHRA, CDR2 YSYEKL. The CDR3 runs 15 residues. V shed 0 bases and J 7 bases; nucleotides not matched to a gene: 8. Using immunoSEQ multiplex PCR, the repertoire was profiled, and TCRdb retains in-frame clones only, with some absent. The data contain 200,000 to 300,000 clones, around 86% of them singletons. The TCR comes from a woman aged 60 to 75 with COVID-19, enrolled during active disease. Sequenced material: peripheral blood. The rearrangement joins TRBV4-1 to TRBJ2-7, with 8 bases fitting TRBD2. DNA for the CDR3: TGCGCCAGCAGCCAAGAGGGACTAGGGGTACATGAGCAGTACTTC. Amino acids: CASSQEGLGVHEQYF.